The 21 T cell receptor beta chains below were found in one sample sequenced in a study of neurological immune-mediated disorders. Time point specified: longitudinal time-point 1 (baseline). TCRdb reprocessed the 5' RACE reads via MiXCR and lists one record per CDR3 protein. The sample holds tens of thousands of distinct CDR3 sequences, approximately 15% seen once. The sample was PBMCs. These receptor sequences come from a female donor with HTLV-1-associated myelopathy (HAM/TSP).

In this sample, this clonotype turned up many times. This sequence joins TRBV15 and TRBJ2-1, with 8 bases identical to TRBD2. The length of the CDR3 is 15 residues. CDR1 and CDR2 (germline): LNHNV, YYDKDF (reference sequence). V lost 9 bases, J lost 9 bases, and 16 bases stayed unmatched. This CDR3 is CATISSSGGWGEQFF. For the CDR3, the DNA is TGTGCCACTATCAGCAGCAGCGGGGGCTGGGGTGAGCAGTTCTTC.

This clonotype was observed many times. The rearrangement links TRBV29-1 to TRBJ1-6, with TRBD1 as a possible D gene (5 bases). V lost 5 bases and J lost 1, with 6 bases in between. From germline, CDR1 is SQVTM and CDR2 ANQGSEA. The CDR3 consists of 13 residues. The CDR3 protein is CSVQGSYNSPLHF. The CDR3 nucleotides read TGCAGCGTTCAGGGTTCCTATAATTCACCCCTCCACTTT.

There are many counts of this clonotype. The chain couples TRBV5-1 to TRBJ2-7; D gene unclear. V gave up 7 bases and J gave up 2 bases, with 22 bases separating them. This CDR3 spans 16 amino acids. The germline gives CDR1 SGHRS, CDR2 YFSETQ. CDR3 in DNA: TGCGCCAGCTGGGTCGTTACGTCTGACCTGGCCTACGAGCAGTACTTC. Encoded protein: CASWVVTSDLAYEQYF.

This clonotype was seen repeatedly, ten times or more. The chain recombines TRBV20-1 with TRBJ2-2; TRBD1 is a possible D gene (5 bases). With 7 bases removed from V and 7 bases from J, the gap between germline ends came to 22 bases. From germline, CDR1 is DFQATT and CDR2 SNEGSKA (reference sequence). The CDR3 extends over 15 amino acids. CDR3 coding DNA: TGCAGTGTCCCGAAACAGGACGAACCATACGGGGAGCTGTTTTTT. Translation gives CSVPKQDEPYGELFF.

There are many counts of this clonotype. The chain has TRBV7-9 and TRBJ2-5; D call uncertain. This CDR3 contains 14 residues. Germline CDR1 and CDR2: SEHNR and FQNEAQ (reference sequence). Trimming took off 4 bases at V and 1 base at J, with 10 bases between the two ends. CDR3 amino acids: CASSSRNSQETQYF. In nucleotides, the CDR3 is TGTGCCAGCAGCTCTCGGAATTCCCAAGAGACCCAGTACTTC.

Many counts were recorded for this clonotype. The chain has TRBV6-5 and TRBJ1-6; no clear D. Germline assignment: CDR1 MNHEY and CDR2 SVGAGI. Trimming removed 4 bases at V and 6 bases at J, with 10 bases between. The CDR3 spans 14 residues. CDR3 bases: TGTGCCAGCAGTTGGCGAGGTAGTAATTCACCCCTCCACTTT. Residues: CASSWRGSNSPLHF.

This clonotype came up many times. The J gene is TRBJ2-6, the V gene TRBV7-9; D possibly corresponds to TRBD1 (6 bases). The CDR3 has 16 amino acids. Germline lookup yields CDR1 SEHNR and CDR2 FQNEAQ (reference sequence). Trimming cost V 5 bases and J 0 bases, with 11 bases left between them. The CDR3 is CASSPRGGSGANVLTF. The CDR3 DNA reads as TGTGCCAGCAGCCCCAGGGGTGGCTCTGGGGCCAACGTCCTGACTTTC.

The V and J genes are TRBV5-5 and TRBJ2-3; possibly TRBD1 for D (6 bases). The CDR3 is 13 amino acids. The germline V and J ends were trimmed by 7 bases and 0 bases, with 9 bases remaining between them. The V gene's germline CDR1 is SGHKS and CDR2 YYEKEE (reference sequence). The CDR3 nucleotides read TGTGCCAGCGGTCAGGGGAGCACAGATACGCAGTATTTT. This gives the protein CASGQGSTDTQYF.

This clonotype has at least ten counts. The chain couples TRBV10-3 to TRBJ2-2; D unclear. Trimming removed 4 bases from V and 7 bases from J, with 7 bases in between. CDR3 length: 12 amino acids. Looked up from germline, CDR1 is ENHRY and CDR2 is SYGVKD. Written as DNA, the CDR3 is TGTGCCATCAGTGTCATTAACGGGGAGCTGTTTTTT. This sequence encodes CAISVINGELFF.

The sample holds many counts of this clonotype. The chain carries TRBV12-3 or TRBV12-4 and TRBJ1-2, with D tentatively TRBD1 (6 bases). The CDR3 loop spans 14 amino acids. V gave up 3 bases and J gave up 3 bases, with 11 bases separating them. Written as DNA, the CDR3 is TGTGCCAGCAGTTTCGGGGGCCCGGACTATGGCTACACCTTC. Its translation is CASSFGGPDYGYTF.

This clonotype came up many times. The chain recombines TRBV5-1 with TRBJ2-5, with 7 nucleotides matching TRBD2. The V segment lost 4 bases and the J segment 2 bases; nucleotides outside the gene matches: 5. Germline V CDR1 and CDR2: SGHRS, YFSETQ. The CDR3 is 14 residues long. CDR3 in DNA: TGCGCCAGCAGCACCGGACTAGTACAAGAGACCCAGTACTTC. It yields the protein CASSTGLVQETQYF.

The sample holds many counts of this clonotype. The rearrangement links TRBV7-9 to TRBJ2-2, with D tentatively TRBD1 (6 bases). Trimming cost V 6 bases and J 6 bases, with 11 bases left between them. This CDR3 contains 13 residues. The germline V gene encodes CDR1 SEHNR and CDR2 FQNEAQ (reference sequence). CDR3 nucleotides: TGTGCCAGCAGACTTCCAGGGGCCGGGGAGCTGTTTTTT. Translating gives CASRLPGAGELFF.

This clonotype was observed many times. This rearrangement joins TRBV6-5 to TRBJ2-6, with no clear D. V shed 0 bases and J shed 9 bases, with 9 bases lying between them. The CDR3 contains 14 residues. Germline V gene lookup returns CDR1 MNHEY and CDR2 SVGAGI. CDR3 bases: TGTGCCAGCAGTTACTCTCTAAGTGGCAACGTCCTGACTTTC. Translation: CASSYSLSGNVLTF.

This clonotype was seen repeatedly, ten times or more. The chain is built from TRBV9 and TRBJ2-3, with 9 bases matching TRBD2. Per germline, CDR1 SGDLS and CDR2 YYNGEE. J gave up 0 bases and V 3 bases, and 5 bases lay outside the gene matches. This CDR3 has 16 residues. CDR3 in amino acids: CASSDAGGDSTDTQYF. CDR3 nucleotide sequence: TGTGCCAGCAGCGATGCGGGGGGGGACAGCACAGATACGCAGTATTTT. Full variable domain (rest looked up from reference TRBV9 and TRBJ2-3): DSGVTQTPKHLITATGQRVTLRCSPRSGDLSVYWYQQSLDQGLQFLIQYYNGEERAKGNILERFSAQQFPDLHSELNLSSLELGDSALYFCASSDAGGDSTDTQYFGPGTRLTVL.

This clonotype was picked up many times. V is TRBV5-1 and J is TRBJ2-6; D possibly corresponds to TRBD1 (7 bases). Trimming pared 4 bases from V and 0 bases from J, leaving 14 bases between. This CDR3 spans 17 amino acids. CDR1 is SGHRS, CDR2 YFSETQ, per germline. CDR3 nucleotide sequence: TGCGCCAGCAGCAGGGCGGGACAGAGCTCTGGGGCCAACGTCCTGACTTTC. This sequence encodes CASSRAGQSSGANVLTF. Full variable domain (outside the CDR3, taken from reference TRBV5-1 and TRBJ2-6): KAGVTQTPRYLIKTRGQQVTLSCSPISGHRSVSWYQQTPGQGLQFLFEYFSETQRNKGNFPGRFSGRQFSNSRSEMNVSTLELGDSALYLCASSRAGQSSGANVLTFGAGSRLTVL.

This clonotype has a handful of counts. The chain combines TRBV14 with TRBJ2-2; 10 bases are shared with TRBD1. The CDR3 sequence is 15 residues long. With V trimmed by 4 bases and J by 4 bases, 3 bases remained unmatched. Germline CDR1 reads SGHDN; CDR2 reads FVKESK. CDR3 residues: CASSRRTGGTGELFF. The CDR3 DNA reads TGTGCCAGCAGCCGCAGGACAGGGGGCACCGGGGAGCTGTTTTTT.

Many counts were recorded for this clonotype. The chain employs TRBV3-1 and TRBJ2-7; D is uncertain. Trimming took 2 bases from V and 6 from J, leaving 14 bases between them. Germline V lookup: CDR1 LGHDT, CDR2 YNNKEL (reference sequence). This CDR3 is built from 14 residues. CDR3 in amino acids: CASSQTTSPGEQYF. CDR3 nucleotide sequence: TGTGCCAGCAGCCAAACTACCTCCCCCGGCGAGCAGTACTTC.

This clonotype was recorded at least ten times. The rearrangement uses TRBV7-9 and TRBJ1-6; D not resolved. The length of the CDR3 is 13 residues. CDR1 and CDR2 (germline): SEHNR, FQNEAQ (reference sequence). Trimming cost V 5 bases and J 7 bases, with 9 bases left between them. The CDR3 loop is CASSQRENSPLHF. DNA of the CDR3: TGTGCCAGCAGCCAAAGAGAAAATTCACCCCTCCACTTT.

In this sample, this clonotype turned up many times. The rearrangement joins TRBV20-1 to TRBJ1-2; D ambiguous. The CDR3 has 13 residues. V was pared by 4 bases and J by 0 bases, with 9 bases between. Looked up from germline, CDR1 is DFQATT and CDR2 is SNEGSKA (reference sequence). CDR3: CSATAGPNYGYTF. The DNA for the CDR3 is TGCAGTGCTACGGCAGGCCCTAACTATGGCTACACCTTC.

This clonotype has ten or more counts. V usage is TRBV5-1 and J usage is TRBJ2-1; 10 nucleotides match TRBD2. V lost 0 bases to trimming and J lost 8 bases; unmatched junction nucleotides: 8. Germline CDR1 is SGHRS and CDR2 is YFSETQ. The CDR3 totals 16 residues. CDR3 nucleotides: TGCGCCAGCAGCTTGGGGAGCGGGGGGGCCGTATATGAGCAGTTCTTC. Amino acids: CASSLGSGGAVYEQFF. The full variable domain, rest sourced from reference TRBV5-1 and TRBJ2-1, is KAGVTQTPRYLIKTRGQQVTLSCSPISGHRSVSWYQQTPGQGLQFLFEYFSETQRNKGNFPGRFSGRQFSNSRSEMNVSTLELGDSALYLCASSLGSGGAVYEQFFGPGTRLTVL.

This clonotype was observed many times. V gene TRBV2 combines with J gene TRBJ2-7; TRBD1 matches at 12 bases. The V and J ends lost 6 bases and 5 bases, in that order; junction bases with no gene match: 2. This CDR3 contains 13 residues. Per the germline V gene, CDR1 is SNHLY and CDR2 is FYNNEI. For the CDR3, the DNA is TGTGCCAGCAGGGGACAGGGGGCCAACGAGCAGTACTTC. This codes for CASRGQGANEQYF. The full variable domain, in which reference TRBV2 and TRBJ2-7 provide the parts outside the CDR3, is EPEVTQTPSHQVTQMGQEVILRCVPISNHLYFYWYRQILGQKVEFLVSFYNNEISEKSEIFDDQFSVERPDGSNFTLKIRSTKLEDSAMYFCASRGQGANEQYFGPGTRLTVT.